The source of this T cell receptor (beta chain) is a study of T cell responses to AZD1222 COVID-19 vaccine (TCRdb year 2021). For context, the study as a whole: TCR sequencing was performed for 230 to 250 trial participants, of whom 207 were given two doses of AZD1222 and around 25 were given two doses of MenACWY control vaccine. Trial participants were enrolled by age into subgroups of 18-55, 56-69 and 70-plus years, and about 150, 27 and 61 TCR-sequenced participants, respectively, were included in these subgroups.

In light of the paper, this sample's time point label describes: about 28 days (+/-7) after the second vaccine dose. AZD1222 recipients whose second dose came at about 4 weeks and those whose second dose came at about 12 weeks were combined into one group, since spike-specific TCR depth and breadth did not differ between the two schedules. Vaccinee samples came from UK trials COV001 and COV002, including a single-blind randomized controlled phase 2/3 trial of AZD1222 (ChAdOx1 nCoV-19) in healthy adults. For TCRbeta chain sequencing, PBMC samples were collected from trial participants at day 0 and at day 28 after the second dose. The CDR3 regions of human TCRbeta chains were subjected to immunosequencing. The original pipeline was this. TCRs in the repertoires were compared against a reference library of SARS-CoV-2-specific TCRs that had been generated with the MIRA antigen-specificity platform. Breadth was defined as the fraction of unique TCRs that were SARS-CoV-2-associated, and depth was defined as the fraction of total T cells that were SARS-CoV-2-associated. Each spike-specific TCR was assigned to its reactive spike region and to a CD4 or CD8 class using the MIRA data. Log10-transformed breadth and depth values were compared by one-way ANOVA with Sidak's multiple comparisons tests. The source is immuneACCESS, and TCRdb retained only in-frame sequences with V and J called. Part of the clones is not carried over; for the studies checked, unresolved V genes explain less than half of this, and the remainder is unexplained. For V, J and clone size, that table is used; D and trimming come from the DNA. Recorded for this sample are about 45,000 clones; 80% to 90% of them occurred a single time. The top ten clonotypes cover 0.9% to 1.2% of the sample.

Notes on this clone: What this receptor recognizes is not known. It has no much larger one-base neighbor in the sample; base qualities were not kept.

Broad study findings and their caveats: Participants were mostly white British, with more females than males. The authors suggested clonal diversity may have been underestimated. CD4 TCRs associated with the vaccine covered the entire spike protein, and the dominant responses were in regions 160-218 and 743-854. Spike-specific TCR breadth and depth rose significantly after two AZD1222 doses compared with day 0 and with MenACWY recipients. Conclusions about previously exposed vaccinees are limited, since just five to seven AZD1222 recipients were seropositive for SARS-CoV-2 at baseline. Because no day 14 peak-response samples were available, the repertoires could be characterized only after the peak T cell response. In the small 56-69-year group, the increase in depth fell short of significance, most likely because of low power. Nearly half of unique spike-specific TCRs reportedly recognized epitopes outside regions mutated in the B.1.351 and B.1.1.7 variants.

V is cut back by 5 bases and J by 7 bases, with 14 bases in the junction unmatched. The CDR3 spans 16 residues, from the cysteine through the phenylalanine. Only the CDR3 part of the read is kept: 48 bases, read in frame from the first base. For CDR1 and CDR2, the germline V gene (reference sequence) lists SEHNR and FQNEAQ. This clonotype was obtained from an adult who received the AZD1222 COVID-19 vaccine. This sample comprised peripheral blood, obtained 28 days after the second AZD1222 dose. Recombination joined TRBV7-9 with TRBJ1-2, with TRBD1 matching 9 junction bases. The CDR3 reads CASSQVSGQGPSGYTF. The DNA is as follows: TGTGCCAGCAGCCAAGTGTCGGGACAGGGACCTAGTGGCTACACCTTC.